These 28 T cell receptor beta chains originate from one sample sequenced in a study of blood T cell repertoires in COVID-19. Profiled with immunoSEQ multiplex PCR; TCRdb holds only in-frame clones, not every one. The sample includes 95,000 to 120,000 clones, around 85% of them seen just once. Sequenced sample: peripheral blood. These receptors came from a woman aged 60-75 years with COVID-19, enrolled during active disease.

The chain has TRBV7-9 and TRBJ1-5; perhaps TRBD1 as D (6 bases). The CDR3 runs 15 residues. Germline lookup yields CDR1 SEHNR and CDR2 FQNEAQ (reference sequence). V gave up 5 bases and J gave up 0 bases, with 11 bases separating them. For the CDR3, the DNA is TGTGCCAGCAGCCCCCAGGGGAGTAGCAATCAGCCCCAGCATTTT. Residues: CASSPQGSSNQPQHF.

The chain joins TRBV29-1 to TRBJ2-1; D possibly corresponds to TRBD2 (6 bases). Germline CDR1 SQVTM, CDR2 ANQGSEA. CDR3 length equals 13 residues. V was pared by 4 bases and J by 7 bases, with 14 bases between. The DNA of the CDR3 is TGCAGCGTTGGGAGGGGAGGAGTAAATGAGCAGTTCTTC. Translating it yields CSVGRGGVNEQFF.

This rearrangement joins TRBV11-3 to TRBJ2-5; 7 bases line up with TRBD1. Germline CDR1 SGHNT, CDR2 YENEEA. Losses at the gene ends were 5 bases for V and 0 bases for J; bases not matched to a gene: 6. This CDR3 is built from 15 residues. CDR3 protein: CASSARQGHQETQYF. Written as DNA, the CDR3 is TGTGCCAGCAGCGCGCGACAGGGCCACCAAGAGACCCAGTACTTC. Combining the CDR3 with reference TRBV11-3 and TRBJ2-5 gives the whole variable domain EAGVVQSPRYKIIEKKQPVAFWCNPISGHNTLYWYLQNLGQGPELLIRYENEEAVDDSQLPKDRFSAERLKGVDSTLKIQPAELGDSAVYLCASSARQGHQETQYFGPGTRLLVL.

V and J are TRBV7-9 and TRBJ2-5; D is ambiguous. Germline CDR1 and CDR2: SEHNR and FQNEAQ (reference sequence). V dropped 5 bases and J dropped 2 bases, with 6 bases sitting between them. The CDR3 covers 12 residues. Here the CDR3 reads CASSTGQETQYF. In DNA form, the CDR3 reads TGTGCCAGCAGCACCGGGCAAGAGACCCAGTACTTC.

This clone was seen only once. This sequence joins TRBV19 and TRBJ1-4, with unresolved D. Trimming stripped 10 bases from V and 2 bases from J, with 14 bases between. The CDR3 is made up of 14 amino acids. In germline, CDR1 is LNHDA, CDR2 SQIVND (reference sequence). CDR3 coding DNA: TGTGCCACCAGCGGCTGGCAGACTAATGAAAAACTGTTTTTT. Translation: CATSGWQTNEKLFF.

Of note for this clone: At the DNA level, this CDR3 is encoded by other sequences in the same sample as well. This chain links TRBV7-9 with TRBJ2-3, with D possibly matching TRBD1 (6 bases). The CDR3 runs 13 residues. V was clipped by 5 bases and J by 4 bases, with 10 bases between them. Per germline, CDR1 SEHNR and CDR2 FQNEAQ (reference sequence). This chain's CDR3 is CASSPRGPDTQYF. In DNA, the CDR3 is TGTGCCAGCAGCCCCAGGGGTCCAGATACGCAGTATTTT.

This sequence joins TRBV19 and TRBJ1-1; maybe TRBD1 (6 bases). From germline, CDR1 is LNHDA and CDR2 SQIVND (reference sequence). The CDR3 contains 13 residues. The V gene lost 0 bases and the J gene lost 10 bases, with 12 bases spanning the gap. CDR3 region: CASSIEQGSRAFF. The CDR3 DNA reads TGTGCCAGTAGTATAGAACAGGGATCGAGAGCTTTCTTT.

This sequence joins TRBV12-3 or TRBV12-4 and TRBJ1-4; D unclear. The CDR3 runs to 12 residues. The germline V and J ends were trimmed by 1 base and 11 bases, with 8 bases remaining between them. The CDR3 coding sequence is TGTGCCAGCAGTTTAGACTCGATGAAACTGTTTTTT. Encoded protein: CASSLDSMKLFF.

This chain links TRBV5-5 with TRBJ1-4, with 7 bases matching TRBD1. With 2 bases clipped from V and 1 base from J, the junction kept 14 bases outside the gene matches. CDR3 length: 19 amino acids. The germline CDR1 and CDR2 sequences are SGHKS and YYEKEE (reference sequence). Written as DNA, the CDR3 is TGTGCCAGCAGCTTCGATGCTTACAGGGGTCGGGGAACTAATGAAAAACTGTTTTTT. This translates into CASSFDAYRGRGTNEKLFF. The variable domain in full, completed from reference TRBV5-5 and TRBJ1-4, reads DAGVTQSPTHLIKTRGQQVTLRCSPISGHKSVSWYQQVLGQGPQFIFQYYEKEERGRGNFPDRFSARQFPNYSSELNVNALLLGDSALYLCASSFDAYRGRGTNEKLFFGSGTQLSVL.

CDR3 amino acids: CASRGLSGNTIYF. CDR3 DNA: TGTGCCAGTAGGGGACTCTCTGGAAACACCATATATTTT. The chain has TRBV19 and TRBJ1-3; weak D call: TRBD1 (5 bases). V was cut by 6 bases and J by 0 bases, with 6 bases left in between. CDR1 is LNHDA, CDR2 SQIVND, per germline (reference sequence). The CDR3 is 13 residues long. Full variable domain (missing parts from reference TRBV19 and TRBJ1-3): DGGITQSPKYLFRKEGQNVTLSCEQNLNHDAMYWYRQDPGQGLRLIYYSQIVNDFQKGDIAEGYSVSREKKESFPLTVTSAQKNPTAFYLCASRGLSGNTIYFGEGSWLTVV.

The J gene is TRBJ1-1, the V gene TRBV7-6; 10 bases are a match to TRBD1. The CDR3 length is 12 residues. V dropped 4 bases and J dropped 11; count of bases not matched to a gene: 4. Per germline, CDR1 SGHVS and CDR2 FNYEAQ. The CDR3 is CASSWGTGDAFF. DNA of the CDR3: TGTGCCAGCAGCTGGGGGACAGGGGATGCTTTCTTT.

This chain uses TRBV6-5 with TRBJ1-2, with TRBD1 as a possible D gene (5 bases). Trimming shortened V by 6 bases and J by 3 bases, and 11 bases separated the two germline ends. CDR3 length: 13 amino acids. The germline V gene encodes CDR1 MNHEY and CDR2 SVGAGI. The CDR3 nucleotides read TGTGCCAGCAGCCGGGGGACGGACTATGGCTACACCTTC. Translated: CASSRGTDYGYTF.

This chain links TRBV10-3 with TRBJ2-2; 10 positions match TRBD1. The germline CDR1 and CDR2 sequences are ENHRY and SYGVKD. This CDR3 comprises 15 residues. With 6 bases clipped from V and 5 bases from J, the junction kept 6 bases outside the gene matches. CDR3 DNA sequence: TGTGCCATCAGCATAGACAGGGGGCAGACCGGGGAGCTGTTTTTT. As protein: CAISIDRGQTGELFF.

The chain recombines TRBV7-9 with TRBJ1-1, with a possible D match to TRBD1 (6 bases). V was pared by 1 base and J by 5 bases, with 11 bases between. Germline CDR1 SEHNR, CDR2 FQNEAQ (reference sequence). This CDR3 has 14 residues. The CDR3 here is CASSLGGQWTEAFF. The CDR3 DNA is TGTGCCAGCAGCTTAGGAGGACAGTGGACTGAAGCTTTCTTT.

The chain joins TRBV7-8 to TRBJ1-4, with 9 bases that match TRBD1. This CDR3 is built from 14 residues. J lost 8 bases, V lost 5 bases, and 6 bases had no gene match. Germline lookup yields CDR1 SGHVS and CDR2 FQNEAQ. The CDR3 DNA reads as TGTGCCAGCAGCCCGGGACAGGGAGGGGAAAAACTGTTTTTT. It encodes CASSPGQGGEKLFF.

This rearrangement joins TRBV4-2 to TRBJ2-1; possible D gene TRBD2, 6 bases. Germline CDR1 and CDR2: LGHNA and YNFKEQ. The germline V and J ends were trimmed by 1 base and 0 bases, with 13 bases remaining between them. This CDR3 spans 17 amino acids. The CDR3 DNA sequence: TGTGCCAGCAGCCAAGTAGCGGCTGCCAGCTCCTACAATGAGCAGTTCTTC. Translating it yields CASSQVAAASSYNEQFF.

CDR3 coding DNA: TGTGCCAGCAGCTCAGCACAAGGGGCCGATCTCACCTACGAGCAGTACTTC. Translated: CASSSAQGADLTYEQYF. V and J are TRBV3-1 (or the pseudogene TRBV3-2) and TRBJ2-7, with D possibly being TRBD1 (5 bases). The V and J ends lost 5 bases and 2 bases respectively, with 22 bases between them. The CDR3 runs 17 residues. Germline V gives CDR1 LGHDT, CDR2 YNNKEL (reference sequence).

By proportion, this clone is medium-sized. J is TRBJ1-1 and V is TRBV4-2, with D tentatively TRBD1 (6 bases). Deletions cut 0 bases from V and 2 bases from J, with 10 bases between. The V gene's germline CDR1 is LGHNA and CDR2 YNFKEQ. The CDR3 runs to 15 residues. The CDR3 region has the DNA TGTGCCAGCAGCCAAGATGCAGGGGTAAACACTGAAGCTTTCTTT. This translates into CASSQDAGVNTEAFF.

This chain links TRBV7-9 with TRBJ2-5, with 7 bases fitting TRBD1. The CDR3 has 17 residues. J gave up 1 base and V 3 bases, and 11 bases lay outside the gene matches. Germline values: CDR1 SEHNR, CDR2 FQNEAQ (reference sequence). DNA of the CDR3: TGTGCCAGCAGCTTTAAACTAATGACAGGGTTCCAAGAGACCCAGTACTTC. As protein: CASSFKLMTGFQETQYF.

This clone was observed a handful of times. The J gene is TRBJ2-1, the V gene TRBV9; D gene uncertain. V was shortened by 4 bases and J by 5 bases, with 7 bases between the two germline ends. Germline loops: CDR1 SGDLS, CDR2 YYNGEE. The CDR3 length is 12 residues. As DNA, the CDR3 is TGTGCCAGCAGCTTGTCCAACAATGAGCAGTTCTTC. Protein: CASSLSNNEQFF. Supplemented by reference TRBV9 and TRBJ2-1, the full variable domain reads DSGVTQTPKHLITATGQRVTLRCSPRSGDLSVYWYQQSLDQGLQFLIQYYNGEERAKGNILERFSAQQFPDLHSELNLSSLELGDSALYFCASSLSNNEQFFGPGTRLTVL.

The chain carries TRBV2 and TRBJ2-4, with 7 bases matching TRBD1. CDR1 is SNHLY and CDR2 is FYNNEI in the germline V gene. The CDR3 has 19 residues. J was trimmed by 3 bases and V by 6 bases; bases with no gene match: 20. This CDR3 is CASSLQPPGLGTVKNIQYF. The CDR3 DNA sequence: TGTGCCAGCAGCCTTCAGCCCCCGGGGCTCGGGACAGTCAAAAACATTCAGTACTTC.

This chain links TRBV5-6 with TRBJ1-2, with D possibly TRBD1 on 5 matching bases. Germline CDR1 and CDR2: SGHDT and YYEEEE. V was clipped by 5 bases and J by 8 bases, with 13 bases between them. CDR3 length: 12 residues. The CDR3 here is CASSQGSRGYTF. CDR3 nucleotides: TGTGCCAGCAGTCAGGGTTCCCGAGGCTACACCTTC.

This rearrangement joins TRBV2 to TRBJ2-5, with D possibly TRBD1 on 6 matching bases. With 6 bases removed from V and 5 bases from J, the gap between germline ends came to 25 bases. The CDR3 runs to 17 residues. Germline-derived CDR1 and CDR2 are SNHLY and FYNNEI. The CDR3 nucleotides are TGTGCCAGCAGGTCTATTAGAACAGGGAATATTGTCGAGACCCAGTACTTC. Translation: CASRSIRTGNIVETQYF.

This clone was seen just once. V usage is TRBV15 and J usage is TRBJ2-1; 7 nucleotides align to TRBD1. From germline, CDR1 is LNHNV and CDR2 YYDKDF (reference sequence). V lost 0 bases, J lost 0 bases, and 5 bases stayed unmatched. The CDR3 runs 17 residues. The DNA for the CDR3 is TGTGCCACCAGCAGAGATTTAGGGGGCAGCTCCTACAATGAGCAGTTCTTC. It encodes CATSRDLGGSSYNEQFF.

J is TRBJ1-2 and V is TRBV6-2 or TRBV6-3; D not certain. This CDR3 is built from 16 residues. V was cut by 2 bases and J by 4 bases, with 17 bases left in between. Germline CDR1 is MNHEY and CDR2 is SVGEGT. For the CDR3, the DNA is TGTGCCAGCAGTTACCCTGGGAGTCTCCTACCCTATGGCTACACCTTC. Amino acids: CASSYPGSLLPYGYTF.

The chain links TRBV5-1 to TRBJ2-7; D is perhaps TRBD1 (6 bases). Germline-derived CDR1 and CDR2 are SGHRS and YFSETQ. The CDR3 sequence is 15 residues long. Trimming shortened V by 4 bases and J by 2 bases, and 16 bases separated the two germline ends. CDR3 in DNA: TGCGCCAGCAGCACAACCGGGACATCGACCTACGAGCAGTACTTC. Residues: CASSTTGTSTYEQYF.

The chain couples TRBV5-1 to TRBJ2-3, with 9 bases that match TRBD2. The length of the CDR3 is 15 residues. Looked up from germline, CDR1 is SGHRS and CDR2 is YFSETQ. V dropped 4 bases and J dropped 0; count of bases not matched to a gene: 3. As DNA, the CDR3 is TGCGCCAGCAGCCTGACTAGCGGTAGCACAGATACGCAGTATTTT. It codes for CASSLTSGSTDTQYF.

The rearrangement joins TRBV7-8 to TRBJ2-5; possible D gene TRBD2, 5 bases. Trimming left V 4 bases short and J 0 bases short, with 12 bases between. The CDR3 has 15 residues. Per germline, CDR1 SGHVS and CDR2 FQNEAQ. The CDR3 sequence: CASSSETGYQETQYF. CDR3 nucleotides: TGTGCCAGCAGCTCCGAGACGGGGTACCAAGAGACCCAGTACTTC.